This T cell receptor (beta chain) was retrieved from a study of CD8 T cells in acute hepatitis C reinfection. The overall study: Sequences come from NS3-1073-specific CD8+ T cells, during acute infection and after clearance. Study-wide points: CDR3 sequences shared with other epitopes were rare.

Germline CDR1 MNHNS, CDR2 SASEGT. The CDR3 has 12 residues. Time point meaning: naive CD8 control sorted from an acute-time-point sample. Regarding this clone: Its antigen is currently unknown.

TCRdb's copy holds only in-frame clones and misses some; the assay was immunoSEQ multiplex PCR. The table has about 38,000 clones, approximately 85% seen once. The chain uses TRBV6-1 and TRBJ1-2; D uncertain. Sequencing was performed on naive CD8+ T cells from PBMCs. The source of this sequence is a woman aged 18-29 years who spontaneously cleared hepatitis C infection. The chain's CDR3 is CASIGIFYGYTF. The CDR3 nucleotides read TGTGCGTCGATCGGAATTTTCTATGGCTACACCTTC.